A selection of T cell receptor beta chains follows, all from one sample in a study of blood T cell repertoires in COVID-19. TCRdb's copy holds only in-frame clones and misses some; the assay was immunoSEQ multiplex PCR. The sample lists fewer than 500,000 clones, around nine tenths occurring once. Specimen: PBMCs or T cells enriched from blood (not recorded which). The source of these receptors is a woman between 18 and 29 years old with acute COVID-19. The CDR3 runs from the conserved cysteine through the conserved F or W. Each record gives: clone size, V gene, D gene, J gene, CDR3 protein, CDR3 DNA. A D gene is named only where the DNA matches it firmly. Expanded clones get a size class; other rows say once, few or many, or leave the size out.

clone size: .
V gene: TRBV18
D gene: .
J gene: TRBJ2-6
CDR3 protein: CASSPSLVSSGANVLTF
CDR3 DNA: TGTGCCAGCTCACCGAGCCTCGTTTCCTCTGGGGCCAACGTCCTGACTTTC

clone size: .
V gene: TRBV28
D gene: .
J gene: TRBJ1-1
CDR3 protein: CASSDPTGNTEAFF
CDR3 DNA: TGTGCCAGCAGTGATCCGACGGGGAACACTGAAGCTTTCTTT

clone size: .
V gene: TRBV6-5
D gene: TRBD1
J gene: TRBJ1-4
CDR3 protein: CASRLDRGLGKLFF
CDR3 DNA: TGTGCCAGCAGGCTCGACAGGGGGCTAGGAAAACTGTTTTTT

clone size: .
V gene: TRBV10-2
D gene: .
J gene: TRBJ2-7
CDR3 protein: CASSESNGPYEQYF
CDR3 DNA: TGCGCCAGCAGTGAGTCGAACGGTCCCTACGAGCAGTACTTC

clone size: .
V gene: TRBV10-3
D gene: TRBD1
J gene: TRBJ2-1
CDR3 protein: CAISESRTGGGGVGYNEQFF
CDR3 DNA: TGTGCCATCAGTGAGTCGCGGACAGGGGGCGGCGGGGTGGGCTACAATGAGCAGTTCTTC

clone size: few
V gene: TRBV7-9
D gene: .
J gene: TRBJ2-5
CDR3 protein: CASSLPQETQYF
CDR3 DNA: TGTGCCAGCAGCCTCCCACAGGAGACCCAGTACTTC

clone size: .
V gene: TRBV18
D gene: .
J gene: TRBJ2-2
CDR3 protein: CASSSNSPGDALEELFF
CDR3 DNA: TGTGCCAGCTCATCAAATTCCCCGGGGGATGCATTGGAGGAGCTGTTTTTT

clone size: .
V gene: TRBV7-9
D gene: .
J gene: TRBJ1-1
CDR3 protein: CASSLVHRPTEAFF
CDR3 DNA: TGTGCCAGCAGCTTAGTCCACAGGCCCACTGAAGCTTTCTTT

clone size: .
V gene: TRBV24-1
D gene: TRBD1
J gene: TRBJ2-7
CDR3 protein: CATSDLPTGQARDLYEQYF
CDR3 DNA: TGTGCCACCAGTGATTTGCCTACGGGACAGGCAAGGGATCTTTACGAGCAGTACTTC

clone size: few
V gene: TRBV24-1
D gene: TRBD2
J gene: TRBJ2-1
CDR3 protein: CATSAGGRAMNEQFF
CDR3 DNA: TGTGCCACCAGTGCGGGCGGGAGGGCCATGAATGAGCAGTTCTTC

clone size: .
V gene: TRBV29-1
D gene: .
J gene: TRBJ2-7
CDR3 protein: CSVADGSYEQYF
CDR3 DNA: TGCAGCGTTGCTGACGGGTCATACGAGCAGTACTTC

clone size: .
V gene: TRBV7-8
D gene: TRBD1
J gene: TRBJ2-5
CDR3 protein: CASSSGQLETQYF
CDR3 DNA: TGTGCCAGCAGCTCGGGACAGTTAGAGACCCAGTACTTC

clone size: .
V gene: TRBV30
D gene: TRBD1
J gene: TRBJ1-6
CDR3 protein: CAWSPGQGDSPLHF
CDR3 DNA: TGTGCCTGGAGTCCGGGACAGGGGGATTCACCCCTCCACTTT

clone size: .
V gene: TRBV27
D gene: .
J gene: TRBJ2-7
CDR3 protein: CASSLSGSTYEQYF
CDR3 DNA: TGTGCCAGCAGTTTATCGGGCAGCACCTACGAGCAGTACTTC

clone size: .
V gene: TRBV9
D gene: .
J gene: TRBJ1-2
CDR3 protein: CASSPPGGFYGYTF
CDR3 DNA: TGTGCCAGCAGCCCCCCCGGCGGATTCTATGGCTACACCTTC

clone size: .
V gene: TRBV4-2
D gene: TRBD1
J gene: TRBJ1-1
CDR3 protein: CASSQEEGQGFDATEAFF
CDR3 DNA: TGTGCCAGCAGCCAAGAAGAGGGACAGGGGTTTGATGCCACTGAAGCTTTCTTT

clone size: .
V gene: TRBV10-3
D gene: .
J gene: TRBJ2-7
CDR3 protein: CAISELRDPSYEQYF
CDR3 DNA: TGTGCCATCAGTGAGCTGAGGGATCCTTCCTACGAGCAGTACTTC

clone size: .
V gene: TRBV30
D gene: TRBD1
J gene: TRBJ2-5
CDR3 protein: CAWNTGRTGQETQYF
CDR3 DNA: TGTGCCTGGAACACGGGGCGGACAGGACAAGAGACCCAGTACTTC

clone size: .
V gene: TRBV6-8
D gene: .
J gene: TRBJ1-6
CDR3 protein: CASSYRPGVENSPLHF
CDR3 DNA: TGTGCCAGCAGTTACAGACCAGGGGTCGAAAATTCACCCCTCCACTTT

clone size: .
V gene: TRBV5-6
D gene: TRBD1
J gene: TRBJ1-3
CDR3 protein: CASSLRGPWGNTIYF
CDR3 DNA: TGTGCCAGCAGCCTCAGGGGGCCTTGGGGAAACACCATATATTTT

clone size: few
V gene: TRBV7-8
D gene: .
J gene: TRBJ2-7
CDR3 protein: CASSLGHGRDIFEQYF
CDR3 DNA: TGTGCCAGCAGCTTAGGGCATGGCAGGGATATTTTCGAGCAGTACTTC

clone size: .
V gene: TRBV27
D gene: TRBD1
J gene: TRBJ2-7
CDR3 protein: CASSARDRGREQYF
CDR3 DNA: TGTGCCAGCAGCGCGCGGGACAGGGGGCGTGAGCAGTACTTC

clone size: .
V gene: TRBV29-1
D gene: TRBD2
J gene: TRBJ2-7
CDR3 protein: CSARLAGDSYEQYF
CDR3 DNA: TGCAGCGCTCGACTAGCGGGGGACTCCTACGAGCAGTACTTC

clone size: .
V gene: TRBV23-1
D gene: TRBD2
J gene: TRBJ2-7
CDR3 protein: CASRRTSDGYEQYF
CDR3 DNA: TGCGCCAGCAGACGTACTAGCGACGGCTACGAGCAGTACTTC

clone size: .
V gene: TRBV4-1
D gene: .
J gene: TRBJ1-3
CDR3 protein: CASSQDRHREGNTIYF
CDR3 DNA: TGCGCCAGCAGCCAAGATCGTCACAGGGAGGGAAACACCATATATTTT

clone size: .
V gene: TRBV6-5
D gene: TRBD1
J gene: TRBJ2-7
CDR3 protein: CASSFRDREYEQYF
CDR3 DNA: TGTGCCAGCAGTTTCAGGGACAGGGAGTACGAGCAGTACTTC

clone size: .
V gene: TRBV11-2
D gene: .
J gene: TRBJ1-1
CDR3 protein: CASSLGAEPNTEAFF
CDR3 DNA: TGTGCCAGCAGCTTAGGGGCAGAACCGAACACTGAAGCTTTCTTT

clone size: .
V gene: TRBV18
D gene: TRBD2
J gene: TRBJ2-7
CDR3 protein: CASSPPGLGAYEQYF
CDR3 DNA: TGTGCCAGCTCACCACCGGGACTAGGAGCCTACGAGCAGTACTTC

clone size: .
V gene: TRBV18
D gene: TRBD1
J gene: TRBJ1-5
CDR3 protein: CASSPDRGNNQPQHF
CDR3 DNA: TGTGCCAGCTCACCTGACAGGGGCAACAATCAGCCCCAGCATTTT

clone size: .
V gene: TRBV28
D gene: TRBD1
J gene: TRBJ1-5
CDR3 protein: CASSSITGARNQPQHF
CDR3 DNA: TGTGCCAGCAGTTCCATTACAGGGGCCCGCAATCAGCCCCAGCATTTT

clone size: .
V gene: TRBV10-3
D gene: TRBD1
J gene: TRBJ2-7
CDR3 protein: CAISEGTGPYEQYF
CDR3 DNA: TGTGCCATCAGTGAAGGGACAGGGCCCTACGAGCAGTACTTC

clone size: .
V gene: TRBV19
D gene: .
J gene: TRBJ1-4
CDR3 protein: CASSGSGISANEKLFF
CDR3 DNA: TGTGCCAGTAGTGGCTCGGGGATTTCAGCTAATGAAAAACTGTTTTTT

clone size: .
V gene: TRBV7-9
D gene: TRBD1
J gene: TRBJ2-1
CDR3 protein: CASSLDPGGDEQFF
CDR3 DNA: TGTGCCAGCAGCTTAGATCCAGGGGGCGATGAGCAGTTCTTC

clone size: few
V gene: TRBV19
D gene: TRBD1
J gene: TRBJ1-2
CDR3 protein: CASSFAGTAYGYTF
CDR3 DNA: TGTGCCAGTAGTTTTGCCGGGACAGCCTATGGCTACACCTTC

clone size: .
V gene: TRBV2
D gene: .
J gene: TRBJ1-2
CDR3 protein: CATSTGAYGYTF
CDR3 DNA: TGTGCCACTTCGACAGGCGCATATGGCTACACCTTC

clone size: .
V gene: TRBV7-9
D gene: TRBD1
J gene: TRBJ1-5
CDR3 protein: CASSPGGSNQPQHF
CDR3 DNA: TGTGCCAGCAGCCCAGGGGGTAGCAATCAGCCCCAGCATTTT

clone size: .
V gene: TRBV7-7
D gene: TRBD1
J gene: TRBJ1-3
CDR3 protein: CASSYGQGNTIYF
CDR3 DNA: TGTGCTAGCAGCTACGGACAGGGGAACACCATATATTTT

clone size: .
V gene: TRBV12-3/TRBV12-4
D gene: .
J gene: TRBJ2-7
CDR3 protein: CASSLSLAYEQYF
CDR3 DNA: TGTGCCAGCAGTTTGTCGCTAGCCTACGAGCAGTACTTC

clone size: few
V gene: TRBV9
D gene: .
J gene: TRBJ1-1
CDR3 protein: CASSVAGGFNTEAFF
CDR3 DNA: TGTGCCAGCAGCGTAGCTGGCGGATTCAACACTGAAGCTTTCTTT

clone size: .
V gene: TRBV2
D gene: .
J gene: TRBJ1-6
CDR3 protein: CASSDRTHGVSPLHF
CDR3 DNA: TGTGCCAGCAGTGACAGGACCCACGGGGTCTCACCCCTCCACTTT

clone size: .
V gene: TRBV19
D gene: .
J gene: TRBJ1-1
CDR3 protein: CASSLTGNTEAFF
CDR3 DNA: TGTGCCAGTAGTTTGACGGGGAACACTGAAGCTTTCTTT

clone size: .
V gene: TRBV15
D gene: TRBD1
J gene: TRBJ1-2
CDR3 protein: CATSSDTGDRGYTF
CDR3 DNA: TGTGCCACCAGCAGCGACACAGGGGATCGGGGCTACACCTTC

clone size: once
V gene: TRBV12-3/TRBV12-4
D gene: .
J gene: TRBJ1-5
CDR3 protein: CASSFRTDQPQHF
CDR3 DNA: TGTGCCAGCAGTTTCCGTACGGATCAGCCCCAGCATTTT

clone size: .
V gene: TRBV19
D gene: TRBD2
J gene: TRBJ2-5
CDR3 protein: CASSPGTSGRARETQYF
CDR3 DNA: TGTGCCAGTAGCCCCGGGACTAGCGGGAGGGCCAGGGAGACCCAGTACTTC

clone size: .
V gene: TRBV25-1
D gene: .
J gene: TRBJ1-2
CDR3 protein: CASFAGNYGYTF
CDR3 DNA: TGTGCCAGCTTCGCCGGTAACTATGGCTACACCTTC

clone size: .
V gene: TRBV19
D gene: TRBD2
J gene: TRBJ2-7
CDR3 protein: CASSRTTSGAYEQYF
CDR3 DNA: TGTGCCAGTAGTAGGACGACTAGCGGAGCCTACGAGCAGTACTTC

clone size: .
V gene: TRBV6-5
D gene: TRBD1
J gene: TRBJ1-1
CDR3 protein: CASSNRDRGRTEAFF
CDR3 DNA: TGTGCCAGCAGTAACCGGGACAGGGGACGGACTGAAGCTTTCTTT

clone size: .
V gene: TRBV3-1/TRBV3-2
D gene: TRBD2
J gene: TRBJ2-7
CDR3 protein: CASSPATTTSGRYYEQYF
CDR3 DNA: TGTGCCAGCAGCCCCGCTACCACGACTAGCGGGAGATATTACGAGCAGTACTTC

clone size: once
V gene: TRBV5-1
D gene: .
J gene: TRBJ2-7
CDR3 protein: CASRQARSYEQYF
CDR3 DNA: TGCGCCAGTAGACAGGCACGCTCCTACGAGCAGTACTTC